This T cell receptor (beta chain) came from a study of monozygotic twins with inflammatory bowel disease. Study observations and caveats: Differences in immunosuppressive treatment may have been a source of added variability in patient repertoires.

TCRdb reworked the 5' RACE reads into one entry per CDR3 protein, no DNA. The sample spans some 160,000 distinct CDR3 sequences; the ten largest clones claim around 7.2%. Germline loops: CDR1 MNHEY, CDR2 SMNVEV (reference sequence). The CDR3 has 11 residues. Notes on this clonotype: Its target is unknown.

Sequencing used blood. This chain uses TRBV27 with TRBJ1-1. The sequence derives from a human donor with ulcerative colitis or Crohn's disease, or a healthy co-twin of an affected twin (not recorded which). The CDR3 reads CASSSSTGAFF.